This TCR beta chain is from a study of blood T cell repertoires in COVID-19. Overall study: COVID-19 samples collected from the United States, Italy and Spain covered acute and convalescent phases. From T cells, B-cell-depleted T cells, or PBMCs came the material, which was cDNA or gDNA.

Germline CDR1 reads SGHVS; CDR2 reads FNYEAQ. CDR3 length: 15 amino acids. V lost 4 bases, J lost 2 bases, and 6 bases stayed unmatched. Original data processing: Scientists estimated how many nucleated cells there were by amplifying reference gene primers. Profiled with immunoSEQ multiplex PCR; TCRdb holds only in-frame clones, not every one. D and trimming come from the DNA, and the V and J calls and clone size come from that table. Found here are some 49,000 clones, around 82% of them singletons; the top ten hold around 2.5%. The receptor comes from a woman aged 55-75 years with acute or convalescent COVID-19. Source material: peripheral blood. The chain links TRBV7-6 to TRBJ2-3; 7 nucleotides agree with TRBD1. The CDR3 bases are TGTGCCAGCAGCTCGACAGGGATTCCCACAGATACGCAGTATTTT. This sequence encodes CASSSTGIPTDTQYF.